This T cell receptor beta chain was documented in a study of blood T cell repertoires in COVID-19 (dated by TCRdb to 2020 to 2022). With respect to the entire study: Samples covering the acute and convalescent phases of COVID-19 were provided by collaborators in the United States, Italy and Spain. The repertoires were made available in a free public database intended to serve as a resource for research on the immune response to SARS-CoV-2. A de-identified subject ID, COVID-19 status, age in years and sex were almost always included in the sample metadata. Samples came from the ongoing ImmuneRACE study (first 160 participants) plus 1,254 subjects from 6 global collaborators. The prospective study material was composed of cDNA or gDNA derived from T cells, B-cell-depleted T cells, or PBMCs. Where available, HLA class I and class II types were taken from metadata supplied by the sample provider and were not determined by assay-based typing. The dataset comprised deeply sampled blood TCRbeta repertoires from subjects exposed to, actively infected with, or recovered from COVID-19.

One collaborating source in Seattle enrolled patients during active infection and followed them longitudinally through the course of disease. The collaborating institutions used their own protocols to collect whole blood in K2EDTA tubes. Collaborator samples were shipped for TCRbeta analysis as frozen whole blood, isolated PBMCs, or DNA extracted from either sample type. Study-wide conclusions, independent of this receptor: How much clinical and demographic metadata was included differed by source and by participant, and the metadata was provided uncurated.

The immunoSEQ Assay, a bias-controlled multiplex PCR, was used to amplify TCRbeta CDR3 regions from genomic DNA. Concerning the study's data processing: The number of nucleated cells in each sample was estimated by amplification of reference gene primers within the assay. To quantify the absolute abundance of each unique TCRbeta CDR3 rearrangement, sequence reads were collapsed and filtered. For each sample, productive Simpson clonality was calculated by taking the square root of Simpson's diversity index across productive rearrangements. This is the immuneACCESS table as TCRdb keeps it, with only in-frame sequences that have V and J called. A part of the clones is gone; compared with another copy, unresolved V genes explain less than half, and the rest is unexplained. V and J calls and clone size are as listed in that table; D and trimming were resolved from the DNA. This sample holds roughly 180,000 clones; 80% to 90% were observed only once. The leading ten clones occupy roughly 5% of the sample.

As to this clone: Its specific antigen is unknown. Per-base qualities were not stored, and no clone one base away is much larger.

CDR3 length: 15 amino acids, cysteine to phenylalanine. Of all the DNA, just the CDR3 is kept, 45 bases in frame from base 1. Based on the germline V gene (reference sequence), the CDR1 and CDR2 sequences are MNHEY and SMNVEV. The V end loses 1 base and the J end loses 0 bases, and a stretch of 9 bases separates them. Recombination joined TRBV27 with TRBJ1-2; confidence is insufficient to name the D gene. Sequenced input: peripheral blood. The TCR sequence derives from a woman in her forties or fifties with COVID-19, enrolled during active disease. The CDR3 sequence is CASSLYPGTNYGYTF. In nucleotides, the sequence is TGTGCCAGCAGTTTATACCCGGGGACTAACTATGGCTACACCTTC.